This TCR beta chain was sequenced for a study of sequential checkpoint blockade in melanoma. V lost 4 bases to trimming and J lost 4 bases; unmatched junction nucleotides: 2. CDR1 SGHTA and CDR2 FQGNSA come from the germline V gene. The CDR3 consists of 14 residues. Treatment described: randomized to nivolumab then ipilimumab (arm A) or the reverse (arm B). None of the patients previously received DNA-damaging chemotherapy. From thawed PBMCs, live CD3+CD8+ cells negative for CD19 and CD56 were sorted. This clone was seen a handful of times. The table came from immunoSEQ multiplex PCR; TCRdb's copy has only in-frame clones and leaves some out. This repertoire shows about 8,400 clones, more than 90% found once; its top ten account for 14% to 15%.

The source is a human donor with melanoma. The rearrangement links TRBV7-2 to TRBJ1-5, with 9 bases identical to TRBD1. The sequencing here drew on CD8+ T cells sorted from blood (inferred from file names), taken from a patient given nivolumab and ipilimumab in sequence. This CDR3 reads CASSSGQGNQPQHF. Here the CDR3 DNA reads TGTGCCAGCAGCTCCGGACAGGGGAATCAGCCCCAGCATTTT.